Sequencing of this T cell receptor (beta chain) was carried out in a study of regulatory T cells in long-lasting Graves disease. There are many counts of this clonotype. Its antigen is still unknown. Study-wide results and limits: Shared public clonotypes totalled about 2,600 in persistent patients, compared with over 800 in new patients. Lower TCR diversity was seen in persistent Graves' patients than in newly diagnosed ones.

Combining iRepertoire HTBI primers with Arm-PCR of CDR3 regions, the authors built TCR beta libraries. MiXCR, applied by TCRdb to the multiplex PCR reads, yields one record per CDR3 protein. The repertoire holds over 400,000 distinct CDR3 sequences, with less than 15% as singletons. Germline lookup yields CDR1 SGHAT and CDR2 FQNNGV. The CDR3 is made up of 14 amino acids. The junction had 3 bases not matched to a gene; V was cut back by 1 base and J by 3 bases. Noted time point: newly diagnosed GD, antithyroid drugs for less than 3 months. Construction of the TCR library relied on RNA isolated from PBMCs. The same sample was also studied in work on T cells in Graves' hyperthyroidism and ophthalmopathy. That publication notes: Within blood appeared most thyroid clonotypes that had expanded above 0.001.

The source of this sequence is a woman between 45 and 65 years old with Graves disease. This specimen consisted of peripheral blood mononuclear cells (PBMCs), obtained at new diagnosis, from a patient treated with antithyroid drugs. The gene calls are TRBV11-2 and TRBJ2-7; 7 bases are shared with TRBD1. For the CDR3, the DNA is TGTGCCAGCAGCTTAGGGGACAGATACTACGAGCAGTACTTC. Protein: CASSLGDRYYEQYF.